These 28 T cell receptor beta chains share one sample of origin, sequenced in a study of blood T cells in healthy people across ages (dated by TCRdb to about 2015). Preparation of the library involved 5' RACE. The reads were generated on an Illumina HiSeq 2500. A second PCR of about 6 to 12 cycles was performed with a sample-barcoded 5' primer and a J-beta primer mix. In TCRdb, the public reads were trimmed at Q25 with fastp and aligned with MiXCR, with productive beta chains retained. Rows with one shared CDR3 protein collapse into an entry with the most common genes and DNA. For this sample there are 800,000 to 950,000 distinct CDR3 sequences; roughly 35% appear just once. The biggest ten clones account for approximately 12% of the sample. Sequenced sample: blood. The receptors shown here come from a man younger than 30 in good health.

This clonotype was recorded at least ten times. The V and J genes are TRBV6-5 and TRBJ2-5, with D possibly being TRBD2 (5 bases). Germline CDR1 reads MNHEY; CDR2 reads SVGAGI. V gave up 7 bases and J gave up 1 base, with 10 bases separating them. The CDR3 has 13 residues. The CDR3, as DNA: TGTGCCAGCACAGCGAGCGGCCAAGAGACCCAGTACTTC. This translates into CASTASGQETQYF.

Note on this clonotype: One junction end disagrees with the germline gene, perhaps due to a read error. The V gene is TRBV5-1, the J gene TRBJ2-3, with 8 positions matching TRBD1. Per germline, CDR1 SGHRS and CDR2 YFSETQ. The CDR3 has 18 residues. The CDR3 spells CASGLVRGLEEDTDTQYF. CDR3 nucleotides: TGCGCCAGCGGCTTGGTCAGGGGGCTAGAGGAGGACACAGATACGCAGTATTTT.

The sample holds a few counts of this clonotype. The chain is built from TRBV6-6 and TRBJ1-5, with D uncertain. The CDR3 runs 15 residues. Germline V gene sequence: CDR1 MNHNY, CDR2 SVGAGI (reference sequence). With 3 bases removed from V and 0 bases from J, the gap between germline ends came to 9 bases. The CDR3 region is CASSYRPDSNQPQHF. The CDR3 bases are TGTGCCAGCAGTTATAGGCCGGATAGCAATCAGCCCCAGCATTTT.

The gene calls are TRBV9 and TRBJ2-3, with a tentative D call TRBD1 (5 bases). The length of the CDR3 is 16 residues. Trimming shortened V by 0 bases and J by 4 bases, and 15 bases separated the two germline ends. Germline V lookup: CDR1 SGDLS, CDR2 YYNGEE. CDR3: CASSVGGMGQADTQYF. The CDR3 DNA follows: TGTGCCAGCAGCGTAGGGGGCATGGGGCAGGCAGATACGCAGTATTTT.

To note about this clonotype: Possible read error: a much larger clone is one base away. This chain uses TRBV12-3 or TRBV12-4 with TRBJ2-7; no definite D call. The CDR3 contains 13 residues. Trimming left V 5 bases short and J 2 bases short, with 10 bases between. CDR3 DNA sequence: TGTGCCAGCAGTGCCAACGAGGCCTACGAGCAGTACTTC. This codes for CASSANEAYEQYF.

V gene TRBV3-1 combines with J gene TRBJ2-7, with a weak D call TRBD2 (6 bases). The V gene lost 1 base and the J gene lost 2 bases, with 12 bases spanning the gap. This CDR3 has 15 amino acids. Germline V lookup: CDR1 LGHDT, CDR2 YNNKEL (reference sequence). CDR3 protein: CASSQALSGPYEQYF. Written as DNA, the CDR3 is TGTGCCAGCAGCCAAGCCCTTAGCGGCCCCTACGAGCAGTACTTC.

In the case of this clonotype: A clone one base away is much larger, so this may be a read error. The chain joins TRBV20-1 to TRBJ2-1; TRBD1 aligns across 10 bases. The J call may be incorrect, as the DNA end agrees better with TRBJ2-7. The CDR3 sequence is 14 residues long. CDR1 and CDR2 (germline): DFQATT, SNEGSKA (reference sequence). The CDR3 DNA is TGCAGTGCTAGAGTTGGACAGGGGGGCAATGAGCAGTACTTC. Encoded protein: CSARVGQGGNEQYF.

This clonotype was detected many times. The V and J genes are TRBV7-2 and TRBJ1-2, with a possible D match to TRBD1 (6 bases). The germline V gene has CDR1 SGHTA and CDR2 FQGNSA. The CDR3 runs to 15 residues. Trimming removed 1 base at V and 3 bases at J, with 12 bases between. The CDR3 loop is CASSLDPGGHYGYTF. Written as DNA, the CDR3 is TGTGCCAGCAGCTTAGACCCGGGGGGCCACTATGGCTACACCTTC. Based on the CDR3 plus reference TRBV7-2 and TRBJ1-2, the full variable domain is GAGVSQSPSNKVTEKGKDVELRCDPISGHTALYWYRQSLGQGLEFLIYFQGNSAPDKSGLPSDRFSAERTGGSVSTLTIQRTQQEDSAVYLCASSLDPGGHYGYTFGSGTRLTVV.

In its sample, this clonotype was seen many times. This rearrangement joins TRBV5-5 to TRBJ1-5, with D tentatively TRBD1 (5 bases). The V and J ends lost 2 bases and 2 bases respectively, with 11 bases between them. Germline V gives CDR1 SGHKS, CDR2 YYEKEE (reference sequence). This CDR3 spans 15 amino acids. In DNA, the CDR3 is TGTGCCAGCAGCTTTACTTGGGGGGGCAATCAGCCCCAGCATTTT. This encodes CASSFTWGGNQPQHF.

The sample holds a few counts of this clonotype. This chain uses TRBV18 with TRBJ2-5; D is unclear. Germline CDR1 KGHSH, CDR2 LQKENI. V was trimmed by 3 bases and J by 2 bases, leaving 7 bases between them. CDR3 size: 13 residues. CDR3 residues: CASSPMRQETQYF. The CDR3 coding sequence is TGTGCCAGCTCACCGATGCGTCAAGAGACCCAGTACTTC.

As for this clonotype: A clone one base away is much larger, so this may be a read error. The chain carries TRBV9 and TRBJ2-1; 7 nucleotides agree with TRBD2. Germline V gene sequence: CDR1 SGDLS, CDR2 YYNGEE. The CDR3 contains 16 residues. Trimming took 3 bases from V and 7 from J; bases not matched to a gene: 13. The CDR3 DNA is TGTGCCAGCAGCGCCCGTGGGGGGGGGGACGAGAATGAGCAGTTCTTC. This translates into CASSARGGGDENEQFF.

This clonotype was recorded many times. CDR3 coding DNA: TGTGCCAGCAGCCACGACAGATATGGCTACACCTTC. Translated, it gives CASSHDRYGYTF. The chain carries TRBV3-1 and TRBJ1-2, with D tentatively TRBD1 (5 bases). V was pared by 3 bases and J by 5 bases, with 7 bases between. The CDR3 consists of 12 residues. Per germline, CDR1 LGHDT and CDR2 YNNKEL (reference sequence).

The rearrangement joins TRBV18 to TRBJ1-2; D is undetermined. Deletions cut 1 base from V and 1 base from J, with 10 bases between. CDR1 and CDR2 (germline): KGHSH, LQKENI. This CDR3 has 15 residues. The CDR3 loop is CASSPQSGVNYGYTF. CDR3 sequence (DNA): TGTGCCAGCTCACCACAGTCTGGAGTTAACTATGGCTACACCTTC.

A few counts support this clonotype. The rearrangement links TRBV15 to TRBJ1-1; no firm D call. Trimming cost V 1 base and J 1 base, with 10 bases left between them. Germline V gene sequence: CDR1 LNHNV, CDR2 YYDKDF (reference sequence). This CDR3 spans 15 amino acids. CDR3 amino acids: CATSRAASGNTEAFF. CDR3 nucleotides: TGTGCCACCAGCAGAGCGGCATCGGGGAACACTGAAGCTTTCTTT.

This clonotype was seen repeatedly, ten times or more. The chain is built from TRBV4-1 and TRBJ2-1; the D gene is possibly TRBD2 (5 bases). Deletions cut 5 bases from V and 7 bases from J, with 9 bases between. The CDR3 loop spans 12 amino acids. Germline V gene lookup returns CDR1 MGHRA and CDR2 YSYEKL. CDR3 DNA: TGCGCCAGCAGCGGAGGAGGTAATGAGCAGTTCTTC. This sequence encodes CASSGGGNEQFF.

This chain connects TRBV29-1 to TRBJ1-2, with TRBD1 as a possible D gene (6 bases). Germline V gene data show CDR1 as SQVTM and CDR2 as ANQGSEA. There are 14 residues in the CDR3. V lost 6 bases, J lost 4 bases, and 18 bases lay in between. In nucleotides, the CDR3 is TGCAGCGTAGGGGGAGCAGGGATCGGCTATGGCTACACCTTC. Its protein product is CSVGGAGIGYGYTF.

This sequence joins TRBV2 and TRBJ2-3, with D possibly TRBD2 on 5 matching bases. The germline V and J ends were trimmed by 6 bases and 4 bases, with 14 bases remaining between them. CDR1 and CDR2 from the germline V gene are SNHLY and FYNNEI. This CDR3 region has 14 residues. DNA of the CDR3: TGTGCCAGCAGGTTCGCCTCGCGGGCAGATACGCAGTATTTT. Its translation: CASRFASRADTQYF.

This clonotype showed up just once. The chain couples TRBV18 to TRBJ2-7; no reliable D call. TRBJ2-5 matches the DNA end more closely, so the J call is doubtful. This CDR3 has 13 amino acids. CDR1 and CDR2 from the germline V gene are KGHSH and LQKENI. In DNA, the CDR3 is TGTGCCAGCTCACCACCGTACGGAGAGACCCAGTACTTC. It yields the protein CASSPPYGETQYF.

A few counts support this clonotype. The chain recombines TRBV7-2 with TRBJ2-5, with D possibly matching TRBD2 (5 bases). The CDR3 is 15 residues long. V was cut by 4 bases and J by 5 bases, with 17 bases left in between. Germline-derived CDR1 and CDR2 are SGHTA and FQGNSA. CDR3: CASSSRTTRRETQYF. The CDR3 nucleotides are TGTGCCAGCAGCTCCCGAACTACCCGGAGGGAGACCCAGTACTTC. Combining the CDR3 with reference TRBV7-2 and TRBJ2-5 gives the whole variable domain GAGVSQSPSNKVTEKGKDVELRCDPISGHTALYWYRQSLGQGLEFLIYFQGNSAPDKSGLPSDRFSAERTGGSVSTLTIQRTQQEDSAVYLCASSSRTTRRETQYFGPGTRLLVL.

This chain uses TRBV29-1 with TRBJ2-7, with 9 bases aligning to TRBD1. This CDR3 spans 16 amino acids. Germline lookup yields CDR1 SQVTM and CDR2 ANQGSEA. V trimming: 4 bases; J trimming: 0 bases; junction bases outside the gene matches: 10. The CDR3, as DNA: TGCAGCGTTGGTTCAGGTGGGACAGGGCTCTCCTACGAGCAGTACTTC. Amino acid sequence: CSVGSGGTGLSYEQYF.

This clonotype has ten or more counts. The chain combines TRBV7-8 with TRBJ2-1; the match to TRBD1 covers 12 bases. The germline V gene has CDR1 SGHVS and CDR2 FQNEAQ. V dropped 5 bases and J dropped 5; count of bases not matched to a gene: 7. The CDR3 extends over 16 amino acids. The CDR3 reads CASSEPGQGAHNEQFF. DNA of the CDR3: TGTGCCAGCAGCGAACCGGGACAGGGGGCCCACAATGAGCAGTTCTTC.

The chain links TRBV12-3 or TRBV12-4 to TRBJ2-1, with 7 bases that match TRBD2. The CDR3 runs 17 residues. J gave up 0 bases and V 4 bases, and 9 bases lay outside the gene matches. CDR3 residues: CASSSRAGRSSYNEQFF. The CDR3 DNA is TGTGCCAGCAGTTCGAGAGCGGGGCGAAGCTCCTACAATGAGCAGTTCTTC.

The chain is built from TRBV6-2 or TRBV6-3 and TRBJ2-2, with D perhaps TRBD1 or TRBD2 (5 bases each). The CDR3 contains 13 residues. Per germline, CDR1 MNHEY and CDR2 SVGEGT. Trimming took 9 bases from V and 2 from J, leaving 10 bases between them. CDR3 region: CASRDPNTGELFF. DNA for the CDR3: TGTGCCAGTAGGGACCCTAACACCGGGGAGCTGTTTTTT.

This clonotype was found a few times. The chain uses TRBV20-1 and TRBJ2-1; 11 positions match TRBD2. The CDR3 contains 14 residues. Germline assignment: CDR1 DFQATT and CDR2 SNEGSKA (reference sequence). The ends lost 5 bases at V and 7 bases at J; junction bases unmatched: 7. This CDR3 is CSAPLAGGWNEQFF. The CDR3 coding sequence is TGCAGTGCTCCTTTAGCGGGGGGGTGGAATGAGCAGTTCTTC.

This clonotype turned up a few times. The V gene is TRBV25-1, the J gene TRBJ2-1; the D is unclear. Trimming shortened V by 5 bases and J by 4 bases, and 6 bases separated the two germline ends. Per germline, CDR1 MGHDK and CDR2 SYGVNS. The length of the CDR3 is 12 residues. The DNA of the CDR3 is TGTGCCAGCAGTAGAAATTACAATGAGCAGTTCTTC. As protein: CASSRNYNEQFF.

This chain links TRBV30 with TRBJ2-6, with D hard to call. Germline V gene sequence: CDR1 GTSNPN, CDR2 SVGIG (reference sequence). V gave up 5 bases and J gave up 0 bases, with 5 bases separating them. The CDR3 totals 13 residues. The CDR3 nucleotides read TGTGCCTGGCAGGTCTCTGGGGCCAACGTCCTGACTTTC. This encodes CAWQVSGANVLTF.

This clonotype has at least ten counts. The gene calls are TRBV7-3 and TRBJ1-2; tentative D call: TRBD1 (6 bases). The V and J ends lost 4 bases and 5 bases respectively, with 17 bases between them. This CDR3 spans 15 amino acids. The germline V gene has CDR1 SGHTA and CDR2 FQGTGA. CDR3 nucleotide sequence: TGTGCCAGCAGCTCCGAGTGGGGGGCGCTGTATGGCTACACCTTC. It specifies CASSSEWGALYGYTF.

This clonotype was picked up a small number of times. The gene calls are TRBV3-1 and TRBJ2-3, with D possibly being TRBD1 (5 bases). V was shortened by 8 bases and J by 3 bases, with 12 bases between the two germline ends. Germline loops: CDR1 LGHDT, CDR2 YNNKEL (reference sequence). This CDR3 is 13 amino acids long. As DNA, the CDR3 is TGTGCCAGCGGAGATACAGGTACAGATACGCAGTATTTT. Its protein is CASGDTGTDTQYF.